The 14 T cell receptor beta chains below were found in one sample sequenced in a study of T-cell reconstitution after alpha-beta-depleted transplantation in children. Researchers prepared the TCRbeta library using unique molecular identifiers, the study reports. One entry per CDR3 protein, called by TCRdb with MiXCR from the PCR reads. The sample records hundreds of thousands of distinct CDR3 sequences, 15% to 20% being singletons. The sample in question was PBMCs, mostly from graft donor cells, obtained 360 days after TCRalphabeta/CD19-depleted stem cell transplant. The receptor source for this set is a male patient between 2 and 9 years old who had a stem cell transplant for acute lymphoblastic leukemia, so the T cells may come from the graft donor.

This clonotype was seen more than once but under ten times. The chain carries TRBV15 and TRBJ2-7; D is possibly TRBD1 (5 bases). V was clipped by 0 bases and J by 5 bases, with 8 bases between them. CDR3 length: 13 residues. Germline V gene data show CDR1 as LNHNV and CDR2 as YYDKDF (reference sequence). CDR3 sequence: CATSRDHRNEQYF. In nucleotides, the CDR3 is TGTGCCACCAGCAGAGATCACAGGAACGAGCAGTACTTC.

This clonotype was recorded at least ten times. V is TRBV29-1 and J is TRBJ2-1; 11 bases map to TRBD1. With V trimmed by 7 bases and J by 7 bases, 9 bases remained unmatched. Germline V gene lookup returns CDR1 SQVTM and CDR2 ANQGSEA. CDR3 size: 14 residues. CDR3 in DNA: TGCAGCGCCCATCCGGGACAGGGGGGGAATGAGCAGTTCTTC. Its translation: CSAHPGQGGNEQFF.

The chain uses TRBV5-1 and TRBJ2-5; 9 nucleotides align to TRBD2. The CDR3 sequence is 13 residues long. Germline V lookup: CDR1 SGHRS, CDR2 YFSETQ. V trimming: 3 bases; J trimming: 5 bases; junction bases outside the gene matches: 2. Here the CDR3 DNA reads TGCGCCAGCAGCTATAGCGGGAGTGAGACCCAGTACTTC. Translation gives CASSYSGSETQYF. The variable domain in full, completed from reference TRBV5-1 and TRBJ2-5, reads KAGVTQTPRYLIKTRGQQVTLSCSPISGHRSVSWYQQTPGQGLQFLFEYFSETQRNKGNFPGRFSGRQFSNSRSEMNVSTLELGDSALYLCASSYSGSETQYFGPGTRLLVL.

This sequence joins TRBV5-1 and TRBJ2-1; D possibly corresponds to TRBD2 (5 bases). The germline V gene encodes CDR1 SGHRS and CDR2 YFSETQ. The length of the CDR3 is 14 residues. The V and J ends lost 1 base and 7 bases respectively, with 12 bases between them. This chain's CDR3 is CASSLFRGGNEQFF. CDR3 nucleotide sequence: TGCGCCAGCAGCTTGTTCCGGGGTGGGAATGAGCAGTTCTTC.

This clonotype was counted between two and nine times. The genes are TRBV12-3 or TRBV12-4 and TRBJ1-5, with 10 positions matching TRBD1. V lost 6 bases to trimming and J lost 6 bases; unmatched junction nucleotides: 2. CDR3 length equals 13 residues. In nucleotides, the CDR3 is TGTGCCAGCAGACGACAGGGGGCTCAGCCCCAGCATTTT. Its translation is CASRRQGAQPQHF.

The chain links TRBV4-1 to TRBJ2-5; maybe TRBD1 (6 bases). The CDR3 runs 14 residues. Germline values: CDR1 MGHRA, CDR2 YSYEKL. V was cut by 1 base and J by 0 bases, with 6 bases left in between. The CDR3 nucleotides are TGCGCCAGCAGCCAAGGGGACAACCAAGAGACCCAGTACTTC. This sequence encodes CASSQGDNQETQYF.

Turning to this clonotype: A much larger clonotype is one base distant, so this may be a read error. The chain uses TRBV12-3 or TRBV12-4 and TRBJ2-2, with unresolved D. Between the trimmed V and J ends, which lost 4 bases and 3 bases, there was a span of 3 bases. CDR3 length: 12 residues. The CDR3 region is CASSWDTGELFF. As DNA, the CDR3 is TGTGCCAGCAGTTGGGACACCGGGGAGCTGTTTTTT.

V usage is TRBV6-2 or TRBV6-3 and J usage is TRBJ2-1, with 7 bases identical to TRBD1. The CDR3 runs 15 residues. The V and J ends lost 7 bases and 9 bases, in that order; junction bases with no gene match: 15. Germline lookup yields CDR1 MNHEY and CDR2 SVGEGT. The CDR3 coding sequence is TGTGCCAGCACCAGGGACAGTCAGGCGGTGGGTGAGCAGTTCTTC. Its protein product is CASTRDSQAVGEQFF.

This clonotype came up many times. The chain employs TRBV27 and TRBJ2-5; D may be TRBD1 (5 bases). This CDR3 spans 15 amino acids. Looked up from germline, CDR1 is MNHEY and CDR2 is SMNVEV (reference sequence). V was pared by 2 bases and J by 1 base, with 11 bases between. The CDR3 is CASSLSWGSQETQYF. CDR3 DNA: TGTGCCAGCAGTTTAAGTTGGGGCAGCCAAGAGACCCAGTACTTC.

The chain has TRBV25-1 and TRBJ1-3; D might be TRBD1 (6 bases). The germline V gene has CDR1 MGHDK and CDR2 SYGVNS. The CDR3 consists of 16 residues. Trimming shortened V by 4 bases and J by 0 bases, and 13 bases separated the two germline ends. The CDR3 bases are TGTGCCAGCAGTGGCGACAGGAGGACCTCTGGAAACACCATATATTTT. It translates to CASSGDRRTSGNTIYF.

This clonotype was recorded once. The rearrangement links TRBV11-2 to TRBJ2-2, with 8 bases matching TRBD2. Trimming took 5 bases from V and 7 from J; bases not matched to a gene: 6. Germline V lookup: CDR1 SGHAT, CDR2 FQNNGV. This CDR3 has 14 residues. The CDR3 sequence: CASSQSGSGGELFF. The CDR3 DNA is TGTGCCAGCAGCCAAAGCGGGAGCGGCGGGGAGCTGTTTTTT.

This clonotype has only a few counts. V gene TRBV6-2 or TRBV6-3 combines with J gene TRBJ1-2; D perhaps matches TRBD1 (6 bases). This CDR3 is built from 15 residues. The V end was cut by 5 bases, the J end by 2 bases, with 15 bases between. From germline, CDR1 is MNHEY and CDR2 SVGEGT. The CDR3 sequence: CASSHPSQGNYGYTF. The CDR3 nucleotides are TGTGCCAGCAGTCACCCTTCCCAGGGGAACTATGGCTACACCTTC.

This clonotype has at least ten counts. The chain combines TRBV20-1 with TRBJ2-1, with 10 positions matching TRBD1. CDR3 size: 11 residues. After removal of 6 bases from V and 8 bases from J, the junction contained 1 base not matched to a gene. The V gene's germline CDR1 is DFQATT and CDR2 SNEGSKA (reference sequence). The chain's CDR3 is CSAGTGDEQFF. For the CDR3, the DNA is TGCAGTGCAGGGACAGGGGATGAGCAGTTCTTC.

This clonotype appeared a few times. The chain has TRBV5-1 and TRBJ2-1; D call uncertain. The CDR3 extends over 12 amino acids. The germline CDR1 and CDR2 sequences are SGHRS and YFSETQ. V gave up 0 bases and J gave up 12 bases, with 10 bases separating them. The CDR3 spells CASSLEVEGQFF. The CDR3 DNA reads as TGCGCCAGCAGCTTGGAGGTTGAAGGGCAGTTCTTC.